This entry concerns a single T cell receptor beta chain. The length of the CDR3 is 16 residues. Germline loops: CDR1 SNHLY, CDR2 FYNNEI. Trimming removed 6 bases from V and 0 bases from J, with 15 bases in between. The source of the sample is a study of shared clonotypes between healthy human individuals. Running of the assay took place at deep level. Data came from immunoSEQ multiplex PCR; TCRdb stores just in-frame clones and leaves some out. Found here are approximately 2.1 million clones, approximately 93% of them singletons; the top ten hold about 0.41%. The chain recombines TRBV2 with TRBJ1-3; D remains unclear. What was sequenced was naive CD4+ T cells from PBMCs. Subset indicated: CD45RA+ positively selected. This clonotype was obtained from a man aged 18 to 35 in good health. Some clones in this sample may be carry-over from other donors' samples. The CDR3 nucleotides read TGTGCCAGCAGGGCCTTGGGTGGCGGCTCTGGAAACACCATATATTTT. Translated, it gives CASRALGGGSGNTIYF.